This TCR beta chain was sequenced in a study of technical replicates of blood from several donors. TCRdb's copy holds only in-frame clones and misses some; the assay was immunoSEQ multiplex PCR. The table shows around 74,000 clones, with approximately 83% occurring only once. Per the germline V gene, CDR1 is MDHEN and CDR2 is SYDVKM. This CDR3 has 14 amino acids. V shed 3 bases and J shed 1 base, with 9 bases lying between them. The chain has TRBV28 and TRBJ1-1; D call uncertain. The sample taken for sequencing was PBMCs. The source of this sequence is a human donor in good health. Some clones in this sample may be carry-over from other donors' samples. CDR3 residues: CASSFVVRNTEAFF. The CDR3 bases are TGTGCCAGCAGTTTCGTGGTGAGGAACACTGAAGCTTTCTTT.